What follows describes a single T cell receptor beta chain. CDR1 is SGDLS, CDR2 YYNGEE, per germline. V lost 3 bases, J lost 4 bases, and 10 bases stayed unmatched. The CDR3 covers 16 residues. TCRdb's table, derived via immunoSEQ multiplex PCR, lists solely in-frame clones and lacks some. The sample carries roughly 2.2 million clones, approximately 95% recorded once. This record comes from a study of shared clonotypes between healthy human individuals. This chain joins TRBV9 and TRBJ1-5; 7 positions agree with TRBD1. The sample was naive CD4+ T cells from PBMCs. Subset noted: CD45RA+ positively selected. The TCR was taken from a man between 18 and 35 years old in good health. Some clones in this sample may be carry-over from other donors' samples. The DNA for the CDR3 is TGTGCCAGCAGCGCGGGTGCCGGGACAGCAAATCAGCCCCAGCATTTT. Its protein is CASSAGAGTANQPQHF. The full variable domain, rest sourced from reference TRBV9 and TRBJ1-5, is DSGVTQTPKHLITATGQRVTLRCSPRSGDLSVYWYQQSLDQGLQFLIQYYNGEERAKGNILERFSAQQFPDLHSELNLSSLELGDSALYFCASSAGAGTANQPQHFGDGTRLSIL.